This T cell receptor (beta chain) was retrieved from a study of OX40 agonist ivuxolimab in advanced cancers. As for the study more broadly: Ivuxolimab was an agonistic, fully human IgG2 monoclonal antibody directed against OX40 (CD134), a costimulatory receptor. Intravenous ivuxolimab was administered to patients every 2 weeks at six dose levels: 0.01, 0.1, 0.3, 1.5, 3 and 10 mg/kg. Of the roughly 51 patients in dose escalation, 19 had hepatocellular carcinoma, about 15 had melanoma, 9 had renal cell carcinoma and 9 had head and neck cancer. In the dose-escalation cohort, 70% to 90% of patients were male, and the mean age was 60 years with a range of roughly 20 to 80. Patients were allowed to have had prior anti-PD-1, anti-PD-L1 or anti-CTLA-4 therapy, and 40% of the dose-escalation patients had previously received checkpoint inhibitors. Partial responses occurred in three dose-escalation patients: two with cutaneous melanoma and one with hepatocellular carcinoma. Peripheral TCRbeta sequencing aimed to test whether ivuxolimab altered TCR sequence diversity and caused clonal T-cell expansion. The paper reports the monotherapy dose-escalation portion (N ≈ 50 patients) of the phase I ivuxolimab trial. Paper-wide results and their limitations: On average, CD8+ T cells showed more expanded clones than CD4+ T cells after ivuxolimab. Clonal expansion of both CD4+ and CD8+ blood T cells was observed from baseline to week 6 at doses 0.1 to 3.0 mg/kg. Antigen specificity was not determined for the clonally expanded peripheral T cells. In the 0.1-3.0 mg/kg groups, partial responders were among the patients with the lowest normalized peripheral clonal expansion, particularly in CD8+ T cells. Low levels of normalized T-cell clonal expansion were also shown by some nonresponding patients.

Of note for this clone: What this receptor recognizes is not known. No qualities accompany the bases; no much larger clone lies one base away.

Patients with a history of autoimmune disease or receiving systemic immunosuppression were excluded from the trial. In every dose cohort, peripheral blood was drawn for TCR sequencing at baseline, cycle 4 day 1, and cycle 7 day 1. Samples came from an open-label, multicenter, first-in-human phase I dose-escalation trial of ivuxolimab. The trial enrolled adults with locally advanced or metastatic head and neck squamous cell, hepatocellular, melanoma or renal cell carcinoma. Before TCR sequencing, CD4+ T cells and CD8+ T cells from peripheral blood were sorted into separate populations. Genomic DNA was extracted from sorted cells for sequencing of the TCRbeta CDR3 region. The immunoSEQ Assay was used for sequencing of TCRbeta CDR3 regions. TCRdb carries this immuneACCESS record with in-frame sequences only. Its versions omit some clonotypes, under half of them owing to an unresolved V gene in the studies checked, with the rest unexplained. The sample table records about 70,000 clones; approximately 88% of these occur just once. The ten biggest clones cover 13% of the sample.

The TCR comes from an adult with an advanced solid tumor such as melanoma, head and neck, liver or kidney cancer. The specimen was CD4+ or CD8+ T cells sorted from blood, collected in a trial of the OX40 agonist ivuxolimab.

Here the CDR3 is given as CASSDLTGVQPQHF. The bases are TGTGCCAGCAGTGATTTAACAGGGGTACAGCCCCAGCATTTT. This receptor chain uses TRBV2 and TRBJ1-5, with 7 bases aligning to TRBD1. From V the trimming removes 3 bases and from J it removes 7 bases, while the gene matches leave 6 bases of the junction unaccounted for. From its cysteine to its phenylalanine, the CDR3 spans 14 amino acids. Just the 42-base CDR3 DNA is kept, in frame starting at base 1. The germline V gene gives CDR1 as SNHLY and CDR2 as FYNNEI.